The subject of this entry is one T cell receptor beta chain. What it binds is not known. The data were taken from a study of T-cell memory formation after mild COVID-19. Regarding the study as a whole: Researchers found some responding clones in pre-infection memory, a sign that cross-reactive memory joined.

The CDR3 totals 14 residues. Germline trimming cut 4 bases from V and 9 bases from J; bases unmatched to any gene: 4. Germline V CDR1 and CDR2: KGHSH, LQKENI. After 5'RACE with constant-segment primers, TCR alpha and TCR beta cDNA libraries carrying sample barcodes and UMIs were obtained. TCRdb passed the 5' RACE reads through MiXCR, listing each CDR3 protein once. The sample has around 310,000 distinct CDR3 sequences; about 16% are singletons. V and J are TRBV18 and TRBJ1-6, with TRBD1 matching over 9 bases. The source of this sequence is a man aged 18 to 30 who had mild COVID-19 (a few samples of this study predate the infection). Cell type and time point are not known. The sample taken for sequencing was PBMCs or a T cell subset sorted from them (not recorded which). CDR3 bases: TGTGCCAGCTCACAACCGGGACAGGGTTCACCCCTCCACTTT. Its translation: CASSQPGQGSPLHF. The variable domain in full, completed from reference TRBV18 and TRBJ1-6, reads NAGVMQNPRHLVRRRGQEARLRCSPMKGHSHVYWYRQLPEEGLKFMVYLQKENIIDESGMPKERFSAEFPKEGPSILRIQQVVRGDSAAYFCASSQPGQGSPLHFGNGTRLTVT.